This T cell receptor (beta chain) came from a study of neoadjuvant anti-PD-1 for oral cavity cancer. Study-wide context: Before surgery, most patients got three to four biweekly 3 mg/kg nivolumab doses.

The table came from immunoSEQ multiplex PCR; TCRdb's copy has only in-frame clones and leaves some out. This sample carries tens of thousands of clones, roughly nine tenths of them seen once, and the ten largest clones take 2.5% to 3%. Time point here: after neoadjuvant nivolumab, at surgical resection. These oral cavity squamous cell carcinomas were HPV-negative and locally advanced. The origin of this receptor is a person aged 35-80 years with oral cavity squamous cell carcinoma. The sample here was PBMCs, taken after nivolumab (anti-PD-1) treatment.

As DNA, the CDR3 is TGTGCCAGCAGCTTAGGTGTCGGGGCCTCTGAAGCTTTCTTT. Its translation: CASSLGVGASEAFF. The rearrangement uses TRBV7-2 and TRBJ1-1; tentatively, D is TRBD1 (5 bases). V lost 1 base to trimming and J lost 6 bases, with 12 bases between them. The CDR3 loop spans 14 amino acids. Germline V gene lookup returns CDR1 SGHTA and CDR2 FQGNSA.